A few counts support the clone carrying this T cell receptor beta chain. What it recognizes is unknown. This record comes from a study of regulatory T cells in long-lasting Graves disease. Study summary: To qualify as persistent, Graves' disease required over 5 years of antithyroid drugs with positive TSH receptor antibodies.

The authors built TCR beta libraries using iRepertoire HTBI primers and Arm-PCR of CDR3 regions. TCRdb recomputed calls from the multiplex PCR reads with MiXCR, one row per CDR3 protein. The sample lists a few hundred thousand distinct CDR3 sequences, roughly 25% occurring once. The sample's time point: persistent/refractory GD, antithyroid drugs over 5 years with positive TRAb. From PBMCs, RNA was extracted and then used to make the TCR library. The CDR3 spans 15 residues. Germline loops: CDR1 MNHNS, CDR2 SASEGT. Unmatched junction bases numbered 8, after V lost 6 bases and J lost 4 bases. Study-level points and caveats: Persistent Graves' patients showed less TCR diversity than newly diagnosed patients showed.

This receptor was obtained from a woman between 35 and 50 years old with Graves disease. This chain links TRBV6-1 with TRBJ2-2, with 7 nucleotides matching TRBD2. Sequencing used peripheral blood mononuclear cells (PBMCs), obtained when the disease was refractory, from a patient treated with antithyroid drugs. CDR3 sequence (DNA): TGTGCCAGCAGATATCCGGGACTACTCACCGGGGAGCTGTTTTTT. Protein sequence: CASRYPGLLTGELFF.